This section outlines one TCR beta chain sequence together with its context. Its antigen specificity is not known. No base quality values were provided; no much bigger clone lies one nucleotide off. The sample belongs to a study of blood T cell dynamics during melanoma immunotherapy (dated by TCRdb to about 2020). For the study in its entirety: Patients had metastatic melanoma and received first-line pembrolizumab or nivolumab plus ipilimumab as standard of care in the United Kingdom. To find early correlates of response, the study profiled the peripheral T cell receptor repertoires of patients with metastatic melanoma both before and after one cycle of checkpoint inhibitor therapy. Consecutive patients formed a training cohort, and a further independent group of patients from the same centre was pooled into an external validation set.

Paper-wide results and their limitations: The relatively small sample size was acknowledged as something that could potentially limit how far the results can be generalized. A bifurcated reorganization of the PBMC repertoire at W3, with increased clonality or increased diversity, was observed in patients who later achieved disease control, unlike in progressors. Whether the T cell clones driving repertoire changes were melanoma-specific or reflected general immune activation could not be determined in the study.

Every bulk PBMC sample was loaded with the same fixed amount of roughly 360 ng of DNA. TCR beta CDR3 sequences were amplified from genomic DNA using the immunoSEQ TCRb Assay kit according to manufacturer instructions. The KAPA Library Quantification Kit for Illumina platforms was used to quantify pooled libraries by qPCR. Sequencing of the pooled libraries was done on an Illumina NextSeq 500, with clustering at roughly 0.55-1.2 pM. Processing in the source paper ran as follows. TCR data were analyzed with immunoSEQ ANALYZER and the R LymphoSeq package. A rearrangement efficiency score was calculated as productive divided by the sum of productive and non-productive CDR3 sequences. Clonality was assessed using the Gini coefficient and diversity using the Renyi index at alpha=1, with pairwise comparisons between timepoints within each patient. In LymphoSeq, clonal relatedness was computed using an edit distance of 3, and repertoire similarity was computed using the Bhattacharyya coefficient. Linear discriminant analysis on week-3 changes in clonality and diversity was built with the R MASS and caret packages to classify response. This is the immuneACCESS table as TCRdb keeps it, with only in-frame sequences that have V and J called. A part of the clones is gone; compared with another copy, unresolved V genes explain less than half, and the rest is unexplained. V, J and clone size derive from that table, while D and trimming were established from the DNA sequence. This sample is represented by some 10,000 clones; 80% to 90% of them were singletons. In total, the top ten clones hold about 10% of the sample.

The time point label corresponds to: pre-treatment baseline. Blood was sampled before treatment (T0) and at week 3 (W3), after the first cycle of checkpoint blockade. Except for a couple of patients with rapid clinical progression, response was assessed 12 weeks after the first infusion by RECIST 1.1; disease control meant complete response, partial response or stable disease. Patients were not eligible if they had prior systemic cancer treatment, concomitant immunosuppressant therapy or synchronous other active malignancies. Both bulk PBMC and plasma cell-free DNA were sequenced for TCR beta so that circulating cells and T cell turnover could be tracked. Lymphoprep and SepMate tubes were used to isolate PBMC from blood, and red cell lysis was then performed. QIAamp DNA Blood Mini kits were used to extract DNA from PBMC and sorted T cell subsets. The V end loses 3 bases and the J end loses 5 bases, and a stretch of 8 bases separates them. Sequences MRHNA (CDR1) and SNTAGT (CDR2) are obtained from the germline V gene. From cysteine to phenylalanine, the CDR3 is 13 amino acids long. The CDR3 DNA has 39 bases and is translated from base 1.

Sequenced material: blood, taken from a patient treated with checkpoint blockade. The chain couples TRBV6-4 to TRBJ1-5; a confident D gene designation cannot be given. The receptor comes from a human donor with melanoma. The DNA reads TGTGCCAGCAGTGAGGCATGGGATCAGCCCCAGCATTTT. It is translated as CASSEAWDQPQHF.